The T cell receptor (beta chain) under discussion was sequenced for a study of blood T cell repertoires in COVID-19. CDR3 size: 14 residues. CDR1 is SGDLS and CDR2 is YYNGEE in the germline V gene. Trimming cost V 4 bases and J 3 bases; bases outside gene matches: 4. As originally analysed: The authors estimated nucleated cell counts from reference gene primer amplification. The table came from immunoSEQ multiplex PCR; TCRdb's copy has only in-frame clones and leaves some out. The DNA gave D and trimming, while V, J and clone size come from that table. In the table there are some 240,000 clones, about 88% of which are singletons.

The chain joins TRBV9 to TRBJ2-5; TRBD1 matches 9 bases. This receptor was obtained from a woman in her thirties or forties who had recovered from COVID-19. Sequenced sample: peripheral blood. The CDR3 DNA sequence: TGTGCCAGCAGCCCGGGACAGGGCAAAGAGACCCAGTACTTC. Encoded protein: CASSPGQGKETQYF.